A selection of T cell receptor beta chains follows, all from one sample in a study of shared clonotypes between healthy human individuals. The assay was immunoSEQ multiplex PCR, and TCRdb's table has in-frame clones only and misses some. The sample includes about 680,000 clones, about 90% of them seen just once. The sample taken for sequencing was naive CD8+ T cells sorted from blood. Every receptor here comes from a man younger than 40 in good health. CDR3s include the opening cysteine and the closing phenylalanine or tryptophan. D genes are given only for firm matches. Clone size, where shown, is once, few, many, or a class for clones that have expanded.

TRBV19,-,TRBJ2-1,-,TGTGCCAGTAGTACCAGCGGGTCCCTATTCAATGAGCAGTTCTTC,CASSTSGSLFNEQFF
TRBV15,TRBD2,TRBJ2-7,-,TGTGCCACCAGCTCCCTGACTAGCGGGAGTAACGAGCAGTACTTC,CATSSLTSGSNEQYF
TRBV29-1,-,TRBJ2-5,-,TGCAGCGTTGTTGGCCGTGGGAAAGAGACCCAGTACTTC,CSVVGRGKETQYF
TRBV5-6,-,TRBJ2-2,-,TGTGCCAGCAGCACGAGGACAACGAGGACCGGGGAGCTGTTTTTT,CASSTRTTRTGELFF
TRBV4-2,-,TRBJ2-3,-,TGTGCCAGCAGCCTATCTCGAGTTAGGGGCACAGATACGCAGTATTTT,CASSLSRVRGTDTQYF
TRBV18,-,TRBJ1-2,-,TGTGCCAGCTCACCGTTTGGAAGTGTAGCCCCTCCAGGCCCCTATGGCTACACCTTC,CASSPFGSVAPPGPYGYTF
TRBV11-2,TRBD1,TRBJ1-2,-,TGTGCCAGCAGCTTAGATCTGGGACAGGGGGCGCTAGGCTATGGCTACACCTTC,CASSLDLGQGALGYGYTF
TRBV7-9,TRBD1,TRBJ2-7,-,TGTGCCAGCAGCTTAGAAAGGGACAGCCACTACGAGCAGTACTTC,CASSLERDSHYEQYF
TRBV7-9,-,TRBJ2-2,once,TGTGCCAGCGAACCTTCCGGGGAGCTGTTTTTT,CASEPSGELFF
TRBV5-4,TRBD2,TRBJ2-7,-,TGTGCCAGCAGCCTGGGCGGGAGCTCCTACGAGCAGTACTTC,CASSLGGSSYEQYF
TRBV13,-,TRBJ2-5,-,TGTGCCAGCAGCTTAGGATTGGGGGAAGAGGCCCAGTACTTC,CASSLGLGEEAQYF
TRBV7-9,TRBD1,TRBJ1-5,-,TGTGCCAGCAGCCAACAGGGGAATAGCAATCAGCCCCAGCATTTT,CASSQQGNSNQPQHF
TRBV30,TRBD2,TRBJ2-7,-,TGTGCCTGGAGTGTACTGGGACTAGCGGACGAGCAGTACTTC,CAWSVLGLADEQYF
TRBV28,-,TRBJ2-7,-,TGTGCCAGCAGTTTACCCTTCTCCTACGAGCAGTACTTC,CASSLPFSYEQYF
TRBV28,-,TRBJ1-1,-,TGTGCCAGCAGTGACCCCTGGGTGAAGAACACTGAAGCTTTCTTT,CASSDPWVKNTEAFF
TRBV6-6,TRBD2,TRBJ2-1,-,TGTGCCAGCAGTCATTCTGGACTAGTAAGTAATGAGCAGTTCTTC,CASSHSGLVSNEQFF
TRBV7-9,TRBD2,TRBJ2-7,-,TGTGCCAGCAGCGGGGGACTAGCGGGAGAGACCTACGAGCAGTACTTC,CASSGGLAGETYEQYF
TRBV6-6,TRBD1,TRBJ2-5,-,TGTGCCAGCAGTCCCGGGACAGGGGAAGAGACCCAGTACTTC,CASSPGTGEETQYF
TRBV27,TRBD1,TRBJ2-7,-,TGTGCCAGCAGTCTATCAGGGGGCGCGCAGTACGAGCAGTACTTC,CASSLSGGAQYEQYF
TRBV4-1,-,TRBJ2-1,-,TGCGCCAGCAGCCAAGGTTTCCAAGGTGGAGATGAGCAGTTCTTC,CASSQGFQGGDEQFF
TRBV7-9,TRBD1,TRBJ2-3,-,TGTGCCAGCAGCCCCGAAGGACAGGGGGTCACAGATACGCAGTATTTT,CASSPEGQGVTDTQYF
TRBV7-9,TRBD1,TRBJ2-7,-,TGTGCCAGCAGCGGACGACAGGGGGCCCACTACGAGCAGTACTTC,CASSGRQGAHYEQYF
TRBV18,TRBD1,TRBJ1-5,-,TGTGCCAGCAGTGGACAGGCCAATCAGCCCCAGCATTTT,CASSGQANQPQHF
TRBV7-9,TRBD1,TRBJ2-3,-,TGTGCCAGCAGCTTAGGAGGGGACAGGGGATCGGATACGCAGTATTTT,CASSLGGDRGSDTQYF
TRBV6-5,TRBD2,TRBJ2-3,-,TGTGCCAGCAGTTTGACTAGCGGGAGGGGTATAGATACGCAGTATTTT,CASSLTSGRGIDTQYF
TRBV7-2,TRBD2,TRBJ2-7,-,TGTGCCAGCAGCTCCCTAGCGGGACTTCAATTGGAGCAGTACTTC,CASSSLAGLQLEQYF
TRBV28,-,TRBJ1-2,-,TGTGCCAGCAGAATGTTGGGATATGGCTACACCTTC,CASRMLGYGYTF
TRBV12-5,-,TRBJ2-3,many,TGTGCTAGTGGTCCCCGTACAGATACGCAGTATTTT,CASGPRTDTQYF
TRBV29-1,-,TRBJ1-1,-,TGCAGCGTTGAACAGGCGAACACTGAAGCTTTCTTT,CSVEQANTEAFF
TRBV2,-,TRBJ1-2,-,TGTGCCAGCCTGGGACTTAACTATGGCTACACCTTC,CASLGLNYGYTF
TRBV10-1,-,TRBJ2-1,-,TGCGCCAGCAGTGGGGACGTGTACAATGAGCAGTTCTTC,CASSGDVYNEQFF
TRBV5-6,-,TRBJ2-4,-,TGTGCCAGCAGCTTGCTCCAAAACATTCAGTACTTC,CASSLLQNIQYF
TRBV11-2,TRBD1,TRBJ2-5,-,TGTGCCAGCAGCTTAGGGGACAGGGGTCAAGAGACCCAGTACTTC,CASSLGDRGQETQYF
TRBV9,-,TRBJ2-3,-,TGTGCCAGCAGCTTGACCGTACCCACAGATACGCAGTATTTT,CASSLTVPTDTQYF
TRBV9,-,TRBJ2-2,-,TGTGCCAGCAGCCCCCGACAGACCGGGGAGCTGTTTTTT,CASSPRQTGELFF
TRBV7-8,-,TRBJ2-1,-,TGTGCCAGCAGCTTAGCGCCTTACAATGAGCAGTTCTTC,CASSLAPYNEQFF
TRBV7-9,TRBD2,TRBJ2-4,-,TGTGCCAGCAGCTTTGGGGAGGGTACGGCCAAAAACATTCAGTACTTC,CASSFGEGTAKNIQYF
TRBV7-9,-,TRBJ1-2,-,TGTGCCAGCAGCTTAGCAGGAAACTATGGCTACACCTTC,CASSLAGNYGYTF
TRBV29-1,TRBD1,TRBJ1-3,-,TGCAGCGCCTTTGCGGGACAGTTGGAAAGGACCATATATTTT,CSAFAGQLERTIYF
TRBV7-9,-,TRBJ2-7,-,TGTGCCAGCAGCTTATTGGGAACGGGGTCCGAGCAGTACTTC,CASSLLGTGSEQYF
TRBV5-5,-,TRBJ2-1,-,TGTGCCAGCAGCCCATATTTTCTTAGCTCCTACAATGAGCAGTTCTTC,CASSPYFLSSYNEQFF
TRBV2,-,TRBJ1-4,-,TGTGCCAGCAGCCACCCAGGTCGGTCAACTAATGAAAAACTGTTTTTT,CASSHPGRSTNEKLFF
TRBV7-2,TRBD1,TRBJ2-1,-,TGTGCCAGCAGCCTCACTGAGATTGCCGGGACAGTCTACAATGAGCAGTTCTTC,CASSLTEIAGTVYNEQFF
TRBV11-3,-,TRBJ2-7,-,TGTGCCAGCAGCTCCTCGGGCAGCCCCGAGCAGTACTTC,CASSSSGSPEQYF
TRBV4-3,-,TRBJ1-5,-,TGCGCCAGCAGCCAAGAGAGGGGGGCCAGCAATCAGCCCCAGCATTTT,CASSQERGASNQPQHF
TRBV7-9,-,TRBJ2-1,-,TGTGCCAGCAGCTTAGAAACAGGGAGCCCCTACAATGAGCAGTTCTTC,CASSLETGSPYNEQFF